This T cell receptor (beta chain) was identified during a study of blood T cell repertoires in COVID-19 (dated by TCRdb to between 2020 and 2021). Describing the broader study: Samples covering the acute and convalescent phases of COVID-19 were provided by collaborators in the United States, Italy and Spain. The prospective study material was composed of cDNA or gDNA derived from T cells, B-cell-depleted T cells, or PBMCs. Subjects who had been exposed to COVID-19, were actively infected with it, or had recovered from it provided the deeply sampled blood TCRbeta repertoires that made up the dataset. The repertoires were released in a freely available public database intended as a resource for research on the immune response to SARS-CoV-2. The samples were drawn from two sources: the first 160 participants of the ongoing ImmuneRACE study, and 1,254 subjects contributed by 6 global collaborators. The sample metadata nearly always contained a de-identified subject ID, COVID-19 status, age in years and sex. HLA class I and class II types, where available, came from metadata supplied by the sample provider rather than from assay-based typing.

The paper's findings and limits, for the study overall: The amount of clinical and demographic metadata varied by source and participant and was provided uncurated.

The germline V gene encodes CDR1 MDHEN and CDR2 SYDVKM. V was cut back by 5 bases and J by 5 bases, leaving a gap of 12 bases between them. The CDR3 holds 14 amino acids from the cysteine to the phenylalanine. Only the CDR3 region is kept as DNA, spanning 42 bases read in frame from base 1. TCRbeta CDR3 regions were amplified from genomic DNA by means of the immunoSEQ Assay, a bias-controlled multiplex PCR. The study's own analysis went as follows. Within the assay, amplification of reference gene primers was used to estimate how many nucleated cells each sample contained. To quantify the absolute abundance of each unique TCRbeta CDR3 rearrangement, sequence reads were collapsed and filtered. For each sample, productive Simpson clonality was calculated by taking the square root of Simpson's diversity index across productive rearrangements. The clones in this table, taken by TCRdb from immuneACCESS, are in-frame only. Not every clone is retained; where verified, under half of the shortfall comes from an unresolved V gene, and the cause of the rest is unknown. V, J and clone size reflect that table, while D and trimming were determined from the DNA. Across this sample there are about 100,000 clones, with less than 85% seen only once. The ten largest clones add up to about 1.8% of the sample.

Turning to this clone: Its antigen has not been determined. No per-base quality is available; no much larger clone lies one base away.

Collaborating institutions collected whole blood in K2EDTA tubes following their own protocols. For TCRbeta analysis, collaborators shipped samples as frozen whole blood, isolated PBMCs, or DNA extracted from either of those sample types. This TCR came from a woman in her sixties or seventies with active or convalescent COVID-19. Sample: peripheral blood. Recombination connected TRBV28 to TRBJ1-4; D gene: possibly TRBD1, on 5 matching bases. For the CDR3, the sequence is CASSPQGLNEKLFF. The DNA sequence is TGTGCCAGCAGTCCTCAGGGATTAAATGAAAAACTGTTTTTT.